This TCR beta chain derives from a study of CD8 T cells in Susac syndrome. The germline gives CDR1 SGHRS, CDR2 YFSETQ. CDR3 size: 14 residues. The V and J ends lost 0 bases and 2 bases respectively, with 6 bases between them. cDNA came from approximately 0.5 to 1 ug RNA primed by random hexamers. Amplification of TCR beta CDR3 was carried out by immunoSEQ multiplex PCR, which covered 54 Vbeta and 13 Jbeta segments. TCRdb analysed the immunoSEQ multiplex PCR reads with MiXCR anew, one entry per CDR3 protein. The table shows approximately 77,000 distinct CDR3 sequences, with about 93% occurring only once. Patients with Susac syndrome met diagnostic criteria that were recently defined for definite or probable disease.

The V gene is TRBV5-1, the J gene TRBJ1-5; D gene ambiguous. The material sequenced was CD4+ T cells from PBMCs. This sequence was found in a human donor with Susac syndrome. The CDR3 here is CASSLEAGNQPQHF. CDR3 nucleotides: TGCGCCAGCAGCTTGGAGGCAGGCAATCAGCCCCAGCATTTT.